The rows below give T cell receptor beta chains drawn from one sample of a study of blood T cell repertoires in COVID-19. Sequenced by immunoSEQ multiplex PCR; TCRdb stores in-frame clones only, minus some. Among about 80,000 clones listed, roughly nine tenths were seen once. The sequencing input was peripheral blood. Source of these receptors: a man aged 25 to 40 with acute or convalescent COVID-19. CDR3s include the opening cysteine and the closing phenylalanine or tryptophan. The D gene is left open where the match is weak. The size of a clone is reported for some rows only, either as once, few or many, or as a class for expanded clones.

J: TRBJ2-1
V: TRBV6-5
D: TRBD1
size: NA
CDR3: CASTGTVYNEQFF
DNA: TGTGCCAGCACCGGGACAGTATACAATGAGCAGTTCTTC

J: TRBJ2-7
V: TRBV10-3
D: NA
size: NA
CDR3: CAISEGALLSYEQYF
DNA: TGTGCCATCAGTGAAGGGGCACTTCTGTCCTACGAGCAGTACTTC

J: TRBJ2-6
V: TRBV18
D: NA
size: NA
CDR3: CASSPRAFDSGANVLTF
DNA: TGTGCCAGCTCACCACGGGCGTTCGATTCTGGGGCCAACGTCCTGACTTTC

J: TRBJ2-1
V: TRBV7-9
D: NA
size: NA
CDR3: CASSSTSRGNEQFF
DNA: TGTGCCAGCAGCTCAACTAGCAGGGGGAATGAGCAGTTCTTC

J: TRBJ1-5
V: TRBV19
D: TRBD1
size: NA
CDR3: CATQGGNQPQHF
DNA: TGTGCTACCCAGGGGGGCAATCAGCCCCAGCATTTT

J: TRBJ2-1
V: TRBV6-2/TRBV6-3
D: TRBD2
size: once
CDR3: CASSYLAGVVDEQFF
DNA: TGTGCCAGCAGTTACTTAGCGGGAGTGGTCGATGAGCAGTTCTTC

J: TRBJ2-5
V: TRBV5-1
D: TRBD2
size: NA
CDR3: CASSSGTSGYEGQETQYF
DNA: TGCGCCAGCAGTTCCGGGACTAGCGGGTACGAGGGCCAAGAGACCCAGTACTTC

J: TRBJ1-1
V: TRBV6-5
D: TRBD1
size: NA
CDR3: CASRTGRNTEAFF
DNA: TGTGCCAGCAGGACAGGGCGGAACACTGAAGCTTTCTTT

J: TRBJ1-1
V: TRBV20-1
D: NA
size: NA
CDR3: CSASGGGGEAFF
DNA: TGCAGTGCTAGTGGGGGAGGGGGTGAAGCTTTCTTT

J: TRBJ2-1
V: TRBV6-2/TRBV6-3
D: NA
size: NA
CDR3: CASSYSELPEQFF
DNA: TGTGCCAGCAGTTACTCGGAACTACCGGAGCAGTTCTTC

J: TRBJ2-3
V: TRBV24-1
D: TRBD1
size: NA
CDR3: CATSDPGTGGTDTQYF
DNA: TGTGCCACCAGTGACCCCGGGACAGGGGGCACAGATACGCAGTATTTT

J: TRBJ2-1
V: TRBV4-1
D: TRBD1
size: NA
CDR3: CASSHGQGASSGVISEQFF
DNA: TGCGCCAGCAGCCACGGACAGGGGGCGAGTAGCGGAGTCATAAGTGAGCAGTTCTTC

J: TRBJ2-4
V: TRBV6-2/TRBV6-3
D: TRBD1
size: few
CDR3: CASSYGDSGKNIQYF
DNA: TGTGCCAGCAGTTACGGGGACAGTGGAAAAAACATTCAGTACTTC

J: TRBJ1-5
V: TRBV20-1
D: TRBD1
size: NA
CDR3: CSASSGTGLFYSNQPQHF
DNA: TGCAGTGCTAGTTCCGGGACAGGGCTATTTTATAGCAATCAGCCCCAGCATTTT

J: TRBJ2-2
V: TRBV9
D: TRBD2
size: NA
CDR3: CASSVGLAPNTGELFF
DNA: TGTGCCAGCAGCGTAGGACTAGCACCGAACACCGGGGAGCTGTTTTTT

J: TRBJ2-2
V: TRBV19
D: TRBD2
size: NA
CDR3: CASSMGTSTGELFF
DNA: TGTGCCAGTAGTATGGGGACTAGCACCGGGGAGCTGTTTTTT

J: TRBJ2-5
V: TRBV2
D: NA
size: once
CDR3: CAITTGLRETQYF
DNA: TGTGCCATCACTACAGGGTTAAGGGAGACCCAGTACTTC

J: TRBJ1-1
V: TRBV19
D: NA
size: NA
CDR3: CASSLHSRGETEAFF
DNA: TGTGCCAGTAGTCTCCATTCCAGGGGTGAGACTGAAGCTTTCTTT

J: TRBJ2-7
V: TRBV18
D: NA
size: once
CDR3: CASSPMGQGSGEQYF
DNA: TGTGCCAGCTCACCAATGGGCCAGGGTTCGGGCGAGCAGTACTTC

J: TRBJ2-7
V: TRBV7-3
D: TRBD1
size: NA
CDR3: CASSWTGGYEQYF
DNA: TGTGCCAGCAGCTGGACAGGGGGCTACGAGCAGTACTTC

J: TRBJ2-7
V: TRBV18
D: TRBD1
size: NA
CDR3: CASSLGTGFREQYF
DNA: TGTGCCAGCTCACTCGGGACAGGGTTCCGCGAGCAGTACTTC

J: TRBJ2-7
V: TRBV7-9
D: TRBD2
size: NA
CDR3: CASSPSGGSYEQYF
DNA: TGTGCCAGCAGCCCTAGCGGGGGCTCCTACGAGCAGTACTTC

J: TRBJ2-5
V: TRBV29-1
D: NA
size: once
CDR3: CSVEGRRGQETQYF
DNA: TGCAGCGTTGAAGGGCGCAGGGGTCAAGAGACCCAGTACTTC

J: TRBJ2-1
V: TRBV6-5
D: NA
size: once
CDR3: CASSYGGIHNEQFF
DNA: TGTGCCAGCAGTTACGGAGGGATCCACAATGAGCAGTTCTTC

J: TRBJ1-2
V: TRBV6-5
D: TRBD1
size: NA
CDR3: CASSSGTGLIGYTF
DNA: TGTGCCAGCAGCTCCGGGACAGGGCTAATTGGCTACACCTTC

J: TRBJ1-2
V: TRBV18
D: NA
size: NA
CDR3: CASSHRANYGYTF
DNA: TGTGCCAGCTCACACCGAGCTAACTATGGCTACACCTTC

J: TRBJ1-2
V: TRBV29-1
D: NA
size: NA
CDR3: CSVGHSDRPAGGYTF
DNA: TGCAGCGTTGGCCACTCGGACAGACCCGCGGGCGGCTACACCTTC

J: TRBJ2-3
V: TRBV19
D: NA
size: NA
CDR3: CASSMWGDTDTQYF
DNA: TGTGCCAGTAGTATGTGGGGGGACACAGATACGCAGTATTTT

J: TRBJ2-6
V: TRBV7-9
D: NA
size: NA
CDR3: CASSPQVPGANVLTF
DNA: TGTGCCAGCAGCCCCCAGGTTCCCGGGGCCAACGTCCTGACTTTC

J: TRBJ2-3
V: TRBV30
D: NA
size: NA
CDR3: CAWSRTGLGDTQYF
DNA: TGTGCCTGGAGTCGGACTGGCCTCGGGGATACGCAGTATTTT

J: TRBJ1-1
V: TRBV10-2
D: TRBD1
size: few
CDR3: CASSESTGGFTEAFF
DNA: TGCGCCAGCAGTGAGTCGACAGGGGGGTTCACTGAAGCTTTCTTT

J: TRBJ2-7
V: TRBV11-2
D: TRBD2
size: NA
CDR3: CASSLASGGQSSYEQYF
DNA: TGTGCCAGCAGCTTGGCTAGCGGGGGGCAAAGCTCCTACGAGCAGTACTTC

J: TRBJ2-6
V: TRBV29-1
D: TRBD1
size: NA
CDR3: CSPPDRGLPGANVLTF
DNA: TGCAGCCCCCCAGACAGGGGTCTTCCTGGGGCCAACGTCCTGACTTTC

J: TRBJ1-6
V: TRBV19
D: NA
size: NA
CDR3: CASSIGNPGQTSPLHF
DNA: TGTGCCAGTAGTATTGGGAATCCGGGACAAACCTCACCCCTCCACTTT

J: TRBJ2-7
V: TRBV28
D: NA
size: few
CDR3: CASSSGSYEQYF
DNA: TGTGCCAGCAGTTCAGGGTCCTACGAGCAGTACTTC

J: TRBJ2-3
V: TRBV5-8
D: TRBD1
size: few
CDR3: CASGPGQVITDTQYF
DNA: TGTGCCAGCGGACCGGGACAGGTGATCACAGATACGCAGTATTTT

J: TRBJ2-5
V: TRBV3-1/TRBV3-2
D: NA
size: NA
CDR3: CASTRAVQETQYF
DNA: TGTGCCAGCACCCGAGCGGTCCAAGAGACCCAGTACTTC

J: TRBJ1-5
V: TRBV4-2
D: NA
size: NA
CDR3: CASSQDKTGLANQPQHF
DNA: TGTGCCAGCAGCCAAGATAAGACAGGTTTGGCCAATCAGCCCCAGCATTTT